The 26 T cell receptor beta chains reported below all come from one sample, sequenced in a study of cytomegalovirus exposure and HLA in healthy donors. In the PCR, 60 Vbeta and 13 Jbeta primers were used. Assay used: immunoSEQ multiplex PCR; TCRdb lists only in-frame clones, some missing. Of about 140,000 clones listed, 60% to 80% are singletons. The sequencing sample was made of PBMCs. These receptor sequences come from a man aged 40-49 years in good health and CMV-seronegative.

This chain connects TRBV6-5 to TRBJ1-1; the D is unclear. The germline V gene encodes CDR1 MNHEY and CDR2 SVGAGI. Trimming shortened V by 0 bases and J by 1 base, and 6 bases separated the two germline ends. The CDR3 sequence is 14 residues long. The CDR3 sequence: CASSYSGENTEAFF. The CDR3 bases are TGTGCCAGCAGTTACTCGGGAGAGAACACTGAAGCTTTCTTT.

V is TRBV2 and J is TRBJ1-1, with D perhaps matching TRBD1 (5 bases). The CDR3 length is 13 residues. The V end was cut by 4 bases, the J end by 6 bases, with 12 bases between. CDR1 and CDR2 from the germline V gene are SNHLY and FYNNEI. The CDR3 DNA is TGTGCCAGCAGTGCGACAGCTCGGGCTGAAGCTTTCTTT. This codes for CASSATARAEAFF.

J is TRBJ2-1 and V is TRBV9, with a weak D call TRBD2 (6 bases). The CDR3 extends over 15 amino acids. The germline gives CDR1 SGDLS, CDR2 YYNGEE. Trimming left V 2 bases short and J 5 bases short, with 14 bases between. CDR3 in DNA: TGTGCCAGCAGCGTGGAGGGGTTCTATAACAATGAGCAGTTCTTC. This encodes CASSVEGFYNNEQFF.

There are a few counts of this clone. This chain connects TRBV27 to TRBJ1-2; the match to TRBD1 covers 7 bases. CDR3 length: 14 amino acids. The germline CDR1 and CDR2 sequences are MNHEY and SMNVEV (reference sequence). Unmatched junction bases numbered 8, after V lost 6 bases and J lost 4 bases. Here the CDR3 reads CASSPLGQVYGYTF. CDR3 coding DNA: TGTGCCAGCAGCCCCCTCGGACAGGTCTATGGCTACACCTTC.

This clone showed up just once. V usage is TRBV28 and J usage is TRBJ2-2; TRBD1 agrees at 10 bases. Losses at the gene ends were 2 bases for V and 5 bases for J; bases not matched to a gene: 2. The CDR3 totals 15 residues. Germline CDR1 and CDR2: MDHEN and SYDVKM. The CDR3 DNA sequence: TGTGCCAGCAGTTTACTGGACAGGGGGACCGGGGAGCTGTTTTTT. It encodes CASSLLDRGTGELFF.

The chain employs TRBV28 and TRBJ1-2, with D possibly being TRBD1 (5 bases). V lost 2 bases and J 3 bases, leaving 16 bases between the germline ends. This CDR3 spans 16 amino acids. Germline CDR1 MDHEN, CDR2 SYDVKM. As DNA, the CDR3 is TGTGCCAGCAGTTTACCCACCGGCGGGGGGGACTATGGCTACACCTTC. It is translated as CASSLPTGGGDYGYTF.

The V call is TRBV28, the J call TRBJ1-3; D unresolved. V dropped 2 bases and J dropped 0 bases, with 11 bases sitting between them. The CDR3 is 16 residues long. CDR1 and CDR2 from the germline V gene are MDHEN and SYDVKM. The CDR3 region has the DNA TGTGCCAGCAGTTTACAGCGCCCCGGCTCTGGAAACACCATATATTTT. Translating gives CASSLQRPGSGNTIYF.

This clone was detected only a few times. The CDR3 is CASSRPALNEKLFF. The CDR3 coding sequence is TGTGCCAGCAGCCGCCCGGCACTAAATGAAAAACTGTTTTTT. The chain carries TRBV9 and TRBJ1-4, with D uncertain. The CDR3 has 14 amino acids. Per germline, CDR1 SGDLS and CDR2 YYNGEE. Trimming took 4 bases from V and 5 from J, leaving 12 bases between them.

J is TRBJ1-2 and V is TRBV7-8; 7 positions match TRBD1. The CDR3 has 14 residues. V trimming: 4 bases; J trimming: 2 bases; junction bases outside the gene matches: 4. CDR1 is SGHVS and CDR2 is FQNEAQ in the germline V gene. The CDR3 here is CASSYETGNYGYTF. CDR3 in DNA: TGTGCCAGCAGCTATGAGACAGGGAACTATGGCTACACCTTC.

This clone has at least ten counts. The genes are TRBV7-3 and TRBJ1-2; D is ambiguous. The CDR3 covers 14 residues. V lost 4 bases, J lost 8 bases, and 17 bases lay in between. The germline V gene has CDR1 SGHTA and CDR2 FQGTGA. In nucleotides, the CDR3 is TGTGCCAGCAGCTCCCTGACGGCGGTCCACGGCTACACCTTC. It specifies CASSSLTAVHGYTF.

The table lists this clone with a count of one. The rearrangement links TRBV7-2 to TRBJ1-2; possible D gene TRBD1, 5 bases. Germline loops: CDR1 SGHTA, CDR2 FQGNSA. The CDR3 sequence is 16 residues long. V dropped 4 bases and J dropped 5 bases, with 20 bases sitting between them. This CDR3 reads CASSSWPKGRRYGYTF. The CDR3 nucleotides are TGTGCCAGCAGCTCTTGGCCCAAGGGGAGGCGGTATGGCTACACCTTC.

This clone was counted only a few times. This chain uses TRBV28 with TRBJ1-2; 10 bases fit TRBD1. The germline gives CDR1 MDHEN, CDR2 SYDVKM. CDR3 size: 14 residues. V shed 4 bases, J shed 4 bases, and the junction held 3 bases outside the gene matches. This CDR3 is CASSSGTGVYGYTF. In DNA, the CDR3 is TGTGCCAGCAGTTCCGGGACAGGGGTCTATGGCTACACCTTC.

The chain joins TRBV7-2 to TRBJ1-3, with TRBD1 matching over 7 bases. The germline V gene has CDR1 SGHTA and CDR2 FQGNSA. CDR3 length: 15 amino acids. After removal of 2 bases from V and 4 bases from J, the junction contained 5 bases not matched to a gene. As DNA, the CDR3 is TGTGCCAGCAGCTTATCCGACAGGGACGGAAACACCATATATTTT. This codes for CASSLSDRDGNTIYF.

J is TRBJ2-1 and V is TRBV18; possible D gene TRBD1, 5 bases. Germline loops: CDR1 KGHSH, CDR2 LQKENI. This CDR3 has 16 residues. Trimming shortened V by 3 bases and J by 3 bases, and 15 bases separated the two germline ends. CDR3 nucleotide sequence: TGTGCCAGCTCACCTGGAAGGGGCCGCGACTACAATGAGCAGTTCTTC. Translating gives CASSPGRGRDYNEQFF. Full variable domain (rest looked up from reference TRBV18 and TRBJ2-1): NAGVMQNPRHLVRRRGQEARLRCSPMKGHSHVYWYRQLPEEGLKFMVYLQKENIIDESGMPKERFSAEFPKEGPSILRIQQVVRGDSAAYFCASSPGRGRDYNEQFFGPGTRLTVL.

This chain joins TRBV7-2 and TRBJ2-7; D call uncertain. Germline assignment: CDR1 SGHTA and CDR2 FQGNSA. The CDR3 length is 13 residues. Trimming removed 5 bases from V and 7 bases from J, with 15 bases in between. The CDR3 DNA is TGTGCCAGCAGCCCCCAGAGGTTCCGAGAGCAGTACTTC. Encoded protein: CASSPQRFREQYF.

V and J are TRBV7-2 and TRBJ1-2, with a possible D match to TRBD1 (5 bases). Germline lookup yields CDR1 SGHTA and CDR2 FQGNSA. The CDR3 has 16 residues. Between the trimmed V and J ends, which lost 5 bases and 7 bases, there was a span of 23 bases. CDR3 nucleotide sequence: TGTGCCAGCAGCGCCACATCGGGACTCTCGATGGGTGGCTACACCTTC. Translation gives CASSATSGLSMGGYTF.

The chain uses TRBV5-1 and TRBJ1-2; 11 bases match TRBD1. V trimming: 3 bases; J trimming: 5 bases; junction bases outside the gene matches: 6. The germline CDR1 and CDR2 sequences are SGHRS and YFSETQ. CDR3 length: 15 amino acids. The chain's CDR3 is CASSSGQGARYGYTF. The DNA for the CDR3 is TGCGCCAGCAGCTCTGGACAGGGGGCAAGGTATGGCTACACCTTC.

The chain is built from TRBV6-4 and TRBJ1-2; possible D gene TRBD1, 5 bases. CDR3 size: 15 residues. Trimming took off 0 bases at V and 5 bases at J, with 13 bases between the two ends. Germline V lookup: CDR1 MRHNA, CDR2 SNTAGT. The chain's CDR3 is CASSDSGQGGYGYTF. CDR3 DNA sequence: TGTGCCAGCAGTGACTCCGGGCAGGGAGGATATGGCTACACCTTC.

In this sample, this clone turned up once. This sequence joins TRBV15 and TRBJ2-5; D is ambiguous. The germline CDR1 and CDR2 sequences are LNHNV and YYDKDF (reference sequence). CDR3 size: 15 residues. V was trimmed by 8 bases and J by 5 bases, leaving 21 bases between them. CDR3 sequence: CATVKRRGSMETQYF. The CDR3 region has the DNA TGTGCCACCGTCAAGAGGCGTGGATCAATGGAGACCCAGTACTTC.

This clone was seen a handful of times. This rearrangement joins TRBV2 to TRBJ1-1; tentatively, D is TRBD1 (5 bases). Germline-derived CDR1 and CDR2 are SNHLY and FYNNEI. The CDR3 is 14 amino acids. V lost 8 bases to trimming and J lost 4 bases, with 17 bases between them. The CDR3 here is CASRSVGGSTEAFF. The CDR3 DNA is TGTGCCAGCCGCTCAGTCGGGGGGAGCACTGAAGCTTTCTTT.

This clone was found once. The V and J genes are TRBV27 and TRBJ2-1; 9 positions agree with TRBD1. Trimming at V came to 6 bases and at J to 3 bases, leaving 9 bases not matched to a gene. Germline loops: CDR1 MNHEY, CDR2 SMNVEV (reference sequence). The CDR3 consists of 16 residues. CDR3 nucleotides: TGTGCCAGCAGCCTACTCGGACAGGGGTTCTACAATGAGCAGTTCTTC. Protein: CASSLLGQGFYNEQFF.

The rearrangement uses TRBV4-2 and TRBJ2-5; perhaps TRBD2 as D (5 bases). With 1 base removed from V and 1 base from J, the gap between germline ends came to 7 bases. The CDR3 is 14 amino acids. The germline V gene encodes CDR1 LGHNA and CDR2 YNFKEQ. CDR3 coding DNA: TGTGCCAGCAGCCAAGGGCGGGCCCAAGAGACCCAGTACTTC. Translating gives CASSQGRAQETQYF.

The gene calls are TRBV5-5 and TRBJ1-1; a weak D match, TRBD1 (6 bases). Germline CDR1 SGHKS, CDR2 YYEKEE (reference sequence). The V end was cut by 5 bases, the J end by 3 bases, with 8 bases between. This CDR3 region has 12 residues. As DNA, the CDR3 is TGTGCCAGCAGTTACAGGGACACTGAAGCTTTCTTT. This sequence encodes CASSYRDTEAFF.

V and J are TRBV2 and TRBJ2-5; 11 bases line up with TRBD2. The CDR3 length is 15 residues. From germline, CDR1 is SNHLY and CDR2 FYNNEI. J was trimmed by 4 bases and V by 5 bases; bases with no gene match: 6. DNA for the CDR3: TGTGCCAGCAGTTTAGCGGGGGGGAGGGGAGAGACCCAGTACTTC. Its protein product is CASSLAGGRGETQYF.

This chain connects TRBV18 to TRBJ2-7; D perhaps matches TRBD2 (6 bases). This CDR3 comprises 14 residues. Germline V gives CDR1 KGHSH, CDR2 LQKENI. V was cut by 3 bases and J by 3 bases, with 12 bases left in between. The chain's CDR3 is CASSPPQGGYEQYF. CDR3 coding DNA: TGTGCCAGCTCACCTCCTCAGGGAGGCTACGAGCAGTACTTC.

The chain employs TRBV5-4 and TRBJ2-5, with D possibly matching TRBD2 (6 bases). This CDR3 comprises 15 residues. Germline V gene lookup returns CDR1 SGHNT and CDR2 YYREEE (reference sequence). V was shortened by 0 bases and J by 5 bases, with 14 bases between the two germline ends. Written as DNA, the CDR3 is TGTGCCAGCAGCTTGGGACTAGGGGTAGACGAGACCCAGTACTTC. This codes for CASSLGLGVDETQYF.